One and the same sample provided the 3 T cell receptor beta chains below, sequenced in a study of Graves' ophthalmopathy and Graves' hyperthyroidism. The study amplified TCR beta CDR3 regions using RNA transcripts. The library came from an HTBI-primed first-round RT-PCR and a second-round multiplex PCR. Each CDR3 protein is one row after TCRdb ran MiXCR on the multiplex PCR reads. The sample has about 480,000 distinct CDR3 sequences; approximately 15% are singletons. Specimen: blood. Every receptor here comes from a woman aged 30 to 39 with Graves' ophthalmopathy.

This clonotype was detected a few times. The chain couples TRBV19 to TRBJ2-5, with 8 bases lining up with TRBD2. V was pared by 4 bases and J by 3 bases, with 4 bases of the junction left unmatched. This CDR3 has 14 amino acids. Germline CDR1 reads LNHDA; CDR2 reads SQIVND (reference sequence). The CDR3 DNA is TGTGCCAGTAGTACAGGAGCGGGAGAAGAGACCCAGTACTTC. Amino acid sequence: CASSTGAGEETQYF.

This CDR3 reads CSAGLAGVGAETQYF. CDR3 in DNA: TGCAGTGCGGGACTAGCGGGAGTGGGGGCGGAGACCCAGTACTTC. The chain uses TRBV20-1 and TRBJ2-5, with 14 bases matching TRBD2. The CDR3 runs to 15 residues. Trimming cost V 6 bases and J 5 bases; bases outside gene matches: 8. Germline V gene data show CDR1 as DFQATT and CDR2 as SNEGSKA (reference sequence).

This chain connects TRBV7-3 to TRBJ2-7; D is perhaps TRBD1 (5 bases). V gave up 5 bases and J gave up 0 bases, with 8 bases separating them. CDR1 SGHTA and CDR2 FQGTGA come from the germline V gene. The CDR3 spans 13 residues. The CDR3 region is CASSEDSSYEQYF. The CDR3 DNA sequence: TGTGCCAGCAGCGAAGACAGCTCCTACGAGCAGTACTTC.